Listed here is a single TCR beta chain. This sample was included in a study of blood T cell repertoires in COVID-19. For the study at large: Samples of COVID-19 (acute and convalescent) were obtained from the United States, Italy and Spain.

Germline V lookup: CDR1 SGDLS, CDR2 YYNGEE. CDR3 size: 15 residues. Trimming removed 0 bases from V and 4 bases from J, with 10 bases in between. Authors' methods: For nucleated cells, counts were estimated from reference gene primer amplification. Here immunoSEQ multiplex PCR was the method, and the copy in TCRdb shows in-frame clones only, minus some. V and J calls plus clone size are reproduced from that table; the DNA served to infer D and trimming. The sample yields about 90,000 clones, 86% seen once. Sample: peripheral blood. This receptor was obtained from an elderly man with active or convalescent COVID-19. The chain has TRBV9 and TRBJ2-2, with D hard to call. This CDR3 is CASSVGQRTTGELFF. In DNA, the CDR3 is TGTGCCAGCAGCGTAGGTCAGCGAACCACCGGGGAGCTGTTTTTT.